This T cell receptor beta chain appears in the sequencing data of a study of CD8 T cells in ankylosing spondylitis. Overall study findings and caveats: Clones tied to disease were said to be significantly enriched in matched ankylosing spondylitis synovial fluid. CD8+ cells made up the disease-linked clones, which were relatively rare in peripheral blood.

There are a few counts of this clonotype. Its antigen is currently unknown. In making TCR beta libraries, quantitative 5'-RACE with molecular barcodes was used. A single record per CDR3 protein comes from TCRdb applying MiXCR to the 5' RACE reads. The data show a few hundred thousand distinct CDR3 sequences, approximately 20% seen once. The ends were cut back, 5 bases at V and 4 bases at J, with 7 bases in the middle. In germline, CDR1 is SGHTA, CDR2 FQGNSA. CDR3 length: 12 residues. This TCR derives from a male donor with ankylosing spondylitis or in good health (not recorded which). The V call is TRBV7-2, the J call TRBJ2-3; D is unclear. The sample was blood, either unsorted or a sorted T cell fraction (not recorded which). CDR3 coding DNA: TGTGCCAGCAGCCACCCGTCAGATACGCAGTATTTT. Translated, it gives CASSHPSDTQYF.